This T cell receptor beta chain is drawn from a study of Graves' ophthalmopathy and Graves' hyperthyroidism. Study-wide background: Researchers classed hyperthyroidism as stable given no ophthalmopathy within 18 months of follow-up. Notes on the study in general: In blood appeared most of the expanded thyroid clonotypes whose frequency exceeded 0.001. Discrimination between ophthalmopathy and stable hyperthyroidism by a 13-signature model showed approximately 89% sensitivity and about 80% specificity.

TCR beta CDR3 amplification used RNA transcripts. RT-PCR in the first round used HTBI primers; a second-round multiplex PCR followed. Each CDR3 protein gets one entry after TCRdb re-called the multiplex PCR reads with MiXCR. The sample includes around 1,200,000 distinct CDR3 sequences, 35% to 40% of them seen just once. With V trimmed by 3 bases and J by 6 bases, 6 bases remained unmatched. CDR3 length equals 15 residues. Looked up from germline, CDR1 is ENHRY and CDR2 is SYGVKD. In its sample, this clonotype was seen many times. The antigen remains undetermined. Other autoimmune diseases, uncontrolled infections, pregnancy or lactation led to the exclusion of patients.

Sequences were obtained from peripheral blood or thyroid tissue (not recorded which). The TCR originated in an adult man with Graves' hyperthyroidism. The chain carries TRBV10-3 and TRBJ1-5, with 9 bases identical to TRBD1. The CDR3 protein is CAISETGQGIQPQHF. Written as DNA, the CDR3 is TGTGCCATCAGTGAAACGGGACAGGGAATTCAGCCCCAGCATTTT.